This TCR beta chain was identified during a study of T cell responses to AZD1222 COVID-19 vaccine. The CDR3 runs 14 residues. Trimming removed 1 base from V and 7 bases from J; junction bases left unmatched: 3. Per germline, CDR1 SGHAT and CDR2 FQNNGV. The protocol was immunoSEQ multiplex PCR, while the TCRdb copy is restricted to in-frame clones and leaves out a portion. The data contain over 120,000 clones, about 92% of them singletons. The sequence came from an adult who had recovered from COVID-19. This chain uses TRBV11-2 with TRBJ1-5, with 8 bases lining up with TRBD1. This specimen consisted of peripheral blood, obtained after recovery from COVID-19. CDR3 region: CASSLAGTGQPQHF. The CDR3 DNA reads TGTGCCAGCAGCTTAGCCGGGACAGGCCAGCCCCAGCATTTT.